Listed below are T cell receptor beta chains from one sample, sequenced in a study of CD8+ T cells in alopecia areata. The table came from immunoSEQ multiplex PCR; TCRdb's copy has only in-frame clones and leaves some out. This repertoire shows a few hundred thousand clones, roughly 60% found once; its top ten account for about 0.9%. The source material was CD4+ T cells sorted from blood, sampled around week 53, from a patient treated with tofacitinib. Receptors originate from a human donor with alopecia areata. Each CDR3 is given with its conserved first and last residue. The D gene is left open where the match is weak. Only some rows state a clone size, as once, few, many or a class for expanded clones.

CDR3aa: CSVERGLTGGELFF
CDR3nt: TGCAGCGTTGAAAGGGGTCTGACCGGCGGGGAGCTGTTTTTT
v_gene: TRBV29-1
j_gene: TRBJ2-2
d_gene: -
len: 14
abundance: -

CDR3aa: CASSKPGQRGELFF
CDR3nt: TGTGCCAGCAGCAAACCTGGACAGCGCGGGGAGCTGTTTTTT
v_gene: TRBV21-1
j_gene: TRBJ2-2
d_gene: -
len: 14
abundance: many

CDR3aa: CAWSVGGLEQYF
CDR3nt: TGTGCCTGGAGTGTCGGGGGGCTCGAGCAGTACTTC
v_gene: TRBV30
j_gene: TRBJ2-7
d_gene: -
len: 12
abundance: -

CDR3aa: CAWWDRDKAKNIQYF
CDR3nt: TGTGCCTGGTGGGACAGGGATAAGGCCAAAAACATTCAGTACTTC
v_gene: TRBV30
j_gene: TRBJ2-4
d_gene: TRBD1
len: 15
abundance: -

CDR3aa: CASSRGEQETQYF
CDR3nt: TGTGCCAGCTCACGGGGGGAGCAAGAGACCCAGTACTTC
v_gene: TRBV18
j_gene: TRBJ2-5
d_gene: -
len: 13
abundance: few

CDR3aa: CSARGFHEQYF
CDR3nt: TGCAGTGCTAGGGGTTTCCACGAGCAGTACTTC
v_gene: TRBV20-1
j_gene: TRBJ2-7
d_gene: -
len: 11
abundance: -

CDR3aa: CASSQPGRRGGYTF
CDR3nt: TGCGCCAGCAGCCAACCAGGCAGGCGGGGTGGCTACACCTTC
v_gene: TRBV4-1
j_gene: TRBJ1-2
d_gene: -
len: 14
abundance: few

CDR3aa: CASNPTGQRTYEQYF
CDR3nt: TGCGCCAGCAACCCGACAGGACAGAGAACCTACGAGCAGTACTTC
v_gene: TRBV5-1
j_gene: TRBJ2-7
d_gene: -
len: 15
abundance: few

CDR3aa: CASSFRVAGGIQETQYF
CDR3nt: TGTGCCAGCAGCTTTCGGGTCGCGGGGGGGATCCAAGAGACCCAGTACTTC
v_gene: TRBV7-8
j_gene: TRBJ2-5
d_gene: TRBD2
len: 17
abundance: -

CDR3aa: CSVSGQGAPGEQFF
CDR3nt: TGCAGCGTTTCTGGACAGGGGGCGCCTGGTGAGCAGTTCTTC
v_gene: TRBV29-1
j_gene: TRBJ2-1
d_gene: TRBD1
len: 14
abundance: -

CDR3aa: CAWKRFPMNTEAFF
CDR3nt: TGTGCCTGGAAACGGTTTCCGATGAACACTGAAGCTTTCTTT
v_gene: TRBV30
j_gene: TRBJ1-1
d_gene: -
len: 14
abundance: -

CDR3aa: CSVVGGRTDTQYF
CDR3nt: TGCAGCGTTGTGGGGGGGCGCACAGATACGCAGTATTTT
v_gene: TRBV29-1
j_gene: TRBJ2-3
d_gene: -
len: 13
abundance: -

CDR3aa: CASSQTGANQPQHF
CDR3nt: TGTGCCAGCAGCCAGACAGGGGCAAATCAGCCCCAGCATTTT
v_gene: TRBV11-2
j_gene: TRBJ1-5
d_gene: TRBD1
len: 14
abundance: few

CDR3aa: CAWSVGGLRDQPQHF
CDR3nt: TGTGCCTGGAGTGTAGGGGGGTTGCGGGATCAGCCCCAGCATTTT
v_gene: TRBV30
j_gene: TRBJ1-5
d_gene: -
len: 15
abundance: once

CDR3aa: CASSQVVGLAAYEQYF
CDR3nt: TGTGCCAGCAGCCAAGTTGTAGGTCTAGCGGCCTACGAGCAGTACTTC
v_gene: TRBV4-2
j_gene: TRBJ2-7
d_gene: TRBD2
len: 16
abundance: -

CDR3aa: CASSLGRDRAEAFF
CDR3nt: TGTGCCAGCAGCTTAGGCAGGGATCGAGCTGAAGCTTTCTTT
v_gene: TRBV7-9
j_gene: TRBJ1-1
d_gene: -
len: 14
abundance: -

CDR3aa: CASSLSGQGVMNIQYF
CDR3nt: TGTGCCAGCAGCCTGTCCGGACAGGGGGTGATGAACATTCAGTACTTC
v_gene: TRBV4-2
j_gene: TRBJ2-4
d_gene: TRBD1
len: 16
abundance: few

CDR3aa: CASRDSFSSGNTIYF
CDR3nt: TGTGCCAGTCGGGACAGCTTCAGCTCTGGAAACACCATATATTTT
v_gene: TRBV6-5
j_gene: TRBJ1-3
d_gene: TRBD1
len: 15
abundance: -

CDR3aa: CAWSVNMNEKLFF
CDR3nt: TGTGCCTGGAGTGTAAATATGAATGAAAAACTGTTTTTT
v_gene: TRBV30
j_gene: TRBJ1-4
d_gene: -
len: 13
abundance: -

CDR3aa: CAWAGLGRLNTEAFF
CDR3nt: TGTGCCTGGGCCGGCTTGGGGCGGTTGAACACTGAAGCTTTCTTT
v_gene: TRBV30
j_gene: TRBJ1-1
d_gene: -
len: 15
abundance: -

CDR3aa: CASKYQHPAAEAFF
CDR3nt: TGTGCCAGCAAATACCAACACCCCGCGGCTGAAGCTTTCTTT
v_gene: TRBV5-4
j_gene: TRBJ1-1
d_gene: -
len: 14
abundance: -

CDR3aa: CASLVRPTATVGANVLTF
CDR3nt: TGCGCCAGCCTCGTCAGGCCCACTGCCACCGTTGGGGCCAACGTCCTGACTTTC
v_gene: TRBV5-1
j_gene: TRBJ2-6
d_gene: -
len: 18
abundance: -

CDR3aa: CASGLAGVNEQFF
CDR3nt: TGTGCTAGTGGTTTAGCGGGGGTTAATGAGCAGTTCTTC
v_gene: TRBV12-5
j_gene: TRBJ2-1
d_gene: TRBD2
len: 13
abundance: few

CDR3aa: CSVGGGAISSYEQYF
CDR3nt: TGCAGCGTTGGGGGCGGGGCGATCAGCTCCTACGAGCAGTACTTC
v_gene: TRBV29-1
j_gene: TRBJ2-7
d_gene: -
len: 15
abundance: -

CDR3aa: CASMPGTVGAPLHF
CDR3nt: TGTGCCAGCATGCCCGGGACAGTCGGCGCGCCCCTCCACTTT
v_gene: TRBV6-1
j_gene: TRBJ1-6
d_gene: TRBD1
len: 14
abundance: few

CDR3aa: CASNPDRGDQPQHF
CDR3nt: TGTGCCAGCAATCCAGACAGGGGGGATCAGCCCCAGCATTTT
v_gene: TRBV4-2
j_gene: TRBJ1-5
d_gene: TRBD1
len: 14
abundance: -

CDR3aa: CASSANGRRRAEAFF
CDR3nt: TGTGCCAGCAGTGCAAACGGCAGGAGGCGGGCTGAAGCTTTCTTT
v_gene: TRBV27
j_gene: TRBJ1-1
d_gene: -
len: 15
abundance: -

CDR3aa: CASSQELRGRETQYF
CDR3nt: TGCGCCAGCAGCCAAGAGCTGAGGGGTCGGGAGACCCAGTACTTC
v_gene: TRBV4-1
j_gene: TRBJ2-5
d_gene: -
len: 15
abundance: -

CDR3aa: CASSQEDWRVGANVLTF
CDR3nt: TGTGCCAGCAGCCAAGAAGACTGGCGGGTTGGGGCCAACGTCCTGACTTTC
v_gene: TRBV4-2
j_gene: TRBJ2-6
d_gene: -
len: 17
abundance: few

CDR3aa: CASSPRGDSPLHF
CDR3nt: TGTGCCAGCAGCCCCAGGGGGGATTCACCCCTCCACTTT
v_gene: TRBV4-2
j_gene: TRBJ1-6
d_gene: TRBD1
len: 13
abundance: -

CDR3aa: CARGTGGNNSPLHF
CDR3nt: TGTGCCAGAGGGACAGGGGGAAATAATTCACCCCTCCACTTT
v_gene: TRBV2
j_gene: TRBJ1-6
d_gene: TRBD1
len: 14
abundance: few

CDR3aa: CAWSVGEDQPQHF
CDR3nt: TGTGCCTGGAGTGTAGGGGAGGACCAGCCCCAGCATTTT
v_gene: TRBV30
j_gene: TRBJ1-5
d_gene: -
len: 13
abundance: once

CDR3aa: CASSLGTGRNQPQHF
CDR3nt: TGTGCCAGCAGCTTGGGTACGGGACGCAATCAGCCCCAGCATTTT
v_gene: TRBV13
j_gene: TRBJ1-5
d_gene: -
len: 15
abundance: few

CDR3aa: CAWSPGAPYNEQFF
CDR3nt: TGTGCCTGGAGTCCGGGGGCTCCTTACAATGAGCAGTTCTTC
v_gene: TRBV30
j_gene: TRBJ2-1
d_gene: -
len: 14
abundance: -

CDR3aa: CASSRAGGETEAFF
CDR3nt: TGCGCCAGCAGCCGCGCAGGGGGGGAAACTGAAGCTTTCTTT
v_gene: TRBV4-1
j_gene: TRBJ1-1
d_gene: TRBD1
len: 14
abundance: -

CDR3aa: CASSVAGSGNTIYF
CDR3nt: TGTGCCAGCAGCGTAGCAGGGAGTGGAAACACCATATATTTT
v_gene: TRBV9
j_gene: TRBJ1-3
d_gene: -
len: 14
abundance: few

CDR3aa: CASSSRWGDGEQFF
CDR3nt: TGTGCCAGCAGCTCCCGTTGGGGGGATGGTGAGCAGTTCTTC
v_gene: TRBV11-1
j_gene: TRBJ2-1
d_gene: -
len: 14
abundance: few

CDR3aa: CASSLTPLQETQYF
CDR3nt: TGTGCCAGCAGCTTGACCCCTCTCCAAGAGACCCAGTACTTC
v_gene: TRBV11-1
j_gene: TRBJ2-5
d_gene: -
len: 14
abundance: -

CDR3aa: CASSLVDSTQYF
CDR3nt: TGTGCCAGCAGCTTGGTGGACAGTACGCAGTATTTT
v_gene: TRBV5-4
j_gene: TRBJ2-3
d_gene: -
len: 12
abundance: few

CDR3aa: CASSASAGRNQPQHF
CDR3nt: TGTGCCAGCAGTGCATCCGCAGGGCGCAATCAGCCCCAGCATTTT
v_gene: TRBV2
j_gene: TRBJ1-5
d_gene: -
len: 15
abundance: -

CDR3aa: CSVKPGSTLYNEQFF
CDR3nt: TGCAGCGTAAAACCGGGTTCTACCTTATACAATGAGCAGTTCTTC
v_gene: TRBV29-1
j_gene: TRBJ2-1
d_gene: -
len: 15
abundance: -

CDR3aa: CASSDGGISTDTQYF
CDR3nt: TGTGCCAGCAGTGACGGGGGTATCAGCACAGATACGCAGTATTTT
v_gene: TRBV25-1
j_gene: TRBJ2-3
d_gene: -
len: 15
abundance: -

CDR3aa: CASSLVTGVPPLHF
CDR3nt: TGTGCCAGCAGCTTAGTGACAGGGGTTCCACCCCTCCACTTT
v_gene: TRBV13
j_gene: TRBJ1-6
d_gene: TRBD1
len: 14
abundance: once

CDR3aa: CAWSDFFPGELFF
CDR3nt: TGTGCCTGGAGTGATTTTTTCCCCGGGGAGCTGTTTTTT
v_gene: TRBV30
j_gene: TRBJ2-2
d_gene: -
len: 13
abundance: once

CDR3aa: CSVLTGTNTGELFF
CDR3nt: TGCAGCGTTCTGACAGGGACGAACACCGGGGAGCTGTTTTTT
v_gene: TRBV29-1
j_gene: TRBJ2-2
d_gene: TRBD1
len: 14
abundance: few

CDR3aa: CASSQDPENLRYSNQPQHF
CDR3nt: TGCGCCAGCAGCCAGGATCCAGAAAACTTACGTTATAGCAATCAGCCCCAGCATTTT
v_gene: TRBV4-3
j_gene: TRBJ1-5
d_gene: -
len: 19
abundance: -

CDR3aa: CASSKGPGEETQYF
CDR3nt: TGTGCCAGCTCAAAAGGGCCGGGGGAAGAGACCCAGTACTTC
v_gene: TRBV18
j_gene: TRBJ2-5
d_gene: -
len: 14
abundance: -

CDR3aa: CAWSVLGTQPQHF
CDR3nt: TGTGCCTGGAGTGTACTGGGGACTCAGCCCCAGCATTTT
v_gene: TRBV30
j_gene: TRBJ1-5
d_gene: -
len: 13
abundance: -

CDR3aa: CASSTYDRGTGTEAFF
CDR3nt: TGTGCCAGTAGTACCTATGACAGGGGTACGGGCACTGAAGCTTTCTTT
v_gene: TRBV19
j_gene: TRBJ1-1
d_gene: TRBD1
len: 16
abundance: -

CDR3aa: CASSLQGPAGGYTF
CDR3nt: TGTGCCAGCAGCTTGCAGGGACCCGCCGGTGGCTACACCTTC
v_gene: TRBV5-5
j_gene: TRBJ1-2
d_gene: -
len: 14
abundance: few

CDR3aa: CASSQGGPRGITDTQYF
CDR3nt: TGCGCCAGCAGCCAAGGGGGGCCTAGGGGGATCACAGATACGCAGTATTTT
v_gene: TRBV4-3
j_gene: TRBJ2-3
d_gene: -
len: 17
abundance: few

CDR3aa: CSVEVVLAGTEQYF
CDR3nt: TGCAGCGTTGAAGTAGTACTAGCGGGGACCGAGCAGTACTTC
v_gene: TRBV29-1
j_gene: TRBJ2-7
d_gene: TRBD2
len: 14
abundance: -

CDR3aa: CASSEAGRGDTQYF
CDR3nt: TGTGCCAGCAGTGAGGCGGGCAGGGGTGATACGCAGTATTTT
v_gene: TRBV25-1
j_gene: TRBJ2-3
d_gene: -
len: 14
abundance: once

CDR3aa: CATSFDRETQYF
CDR3nt: TGTGCCACCAGCTTTGATAGGGAGACCCAGTACTTC
v_gene: TRBV15
j_gene: TRBJ2-5
d_gene: -
len: 12
abundance: -